This is a list of T cell receptor beta chains from one sample in a study of shared clonotypes between healthy human individuals. Generated by immunoSEQ multiplex PCR, the TCRdb table keeps only in-frame clones and is missing some. Of under 850,000 clones detected, about 92% appear once; the ten largest clones hold around 24%. Sequenced input: naive CD8+ T cells sorted from blood. These receptors were taken from a man younger than 40 in good health. Both conserved end residues are part of each CDR3. A D gene is named only where the DNA matches it firmly. A clone size is listed for some rows: how often the clone was seen (once, few, many), or a class if it is expanded.

CDR3 protein,CDR3 DNA,J gene,D gene,V gene,clone size
CASSSTTPGGVRDYGYTF,TGTGCCAGCAGCTCAACTACTCCGGGGGGGGTGAGGGACTATGGCTACACCTTC,TRBJ1-2,NA,TRBV7-8,NA
CASSFRRPAATNEKLFF,TGTGCCAGCAGCTTTCGTCGCCCGGCAGCAACTAATGAAAAACTGTTTTTT,TRBJ1-4,NA,TRBV7-8,NA
CSQRPGTGGEKLFF,TGCAGCCAACGCCCCGGGACAGGGGGTGAAAAACTGTTTTTT,TRBJ1-4,TRBD1,TRBV29-1,NA
CASRSAGVTDTQYF,TGTGCCAGCCGGAGCGCGGGAGTCACAGATACGCAGTATTTT,TRBJ2-3,TRBD2,TRBV18,NA
CAIGLDRRDTIYF,TGTGCCATCGGATTAGACAGGAGGGACACCATATATTTT,TRBJ1-3,NA,TRBV15,NA
CASSQVGVGDNEQFF,TGCGCCAGCAGCCAAGTCGGGGTGGGGGACAATGAGCAGTTCTTC,TRBJ2-1,NA,TRBV4-1,NA
CASSFGMSVRGGYTF,TGTGCCAGCAGTTTCGGGATGTCGGTGAGAGGGGGCTACACCTTC,TRBJ1-2,NA,TRBV28,NA
CAVRDIYGYTF,TGTGCCGTACGAGACATCTATGGCTACACCTTC,TRBJ1-2,NA,TRBV2,NA
CASSLGSLIGTEAFF,TGTGCCAGCAGCCTAGGGTCCTTAATTGGCACTGAAGCTTTCTTT,TRBJ1-1,NA,TRBV11-2,NA
CASSIPKASESTDTQYF,TGCGCCAGCTCCATCCCGAAGGCTAGCGAGAGCACAGATACGCAGTATTTT,TRBJ2-3,NA,TRBV5-1,NA
CASSLTADSNEKLFF,TGTGCCAGCAGCTTGACAGCGGACTCGAATGAAAAACTGTTTTTT,TRBJ1-4,NA,TRBV7-9,NA
CASRPGLLTDTQYF,TGTGCCAGCAGGCCGGGACTACTCACAGATACGCAGTATTTT,TRBJ2-3,TRBD2,TRBV25-1,NA
CASSSSAGQLSYEQYF,TGTGCCAGCAGTTCCTCCGCCGGACAGCTCTCCTACGAGCAGTACTTC,TRBJ2-7,NA,TRBV27,NA
CASSDLWTGNYNEQFF,TGTGCCAGCAGTGACTTGTGGACAGGGAACTACAATGAGCAGTTCTTC,TRBJ2-1,TRBD1,TRBV6-4,NA
CASSQDGGSWEQFF,TGCGCCAGCAGCCAAGATGGCGGGAGCTGGGAGCAGTTCTTC,TRBJ2-1,TRBD2,TRBV4-3,NA
CASSLGTSGIGKDEQFF,TGTGCCAGCAGCTTAGGGACTAGCGGGATCGGTAAGGATGAGCAGTTCTTC,TRBJ2-1,TRBD2,TRBV7-2,NA
CASSLPIPGQGKSYEQYF,TGTGCCAGCAGTCTTCCGATTCCGGGACAGGGGAAATCCTACGAGCAGTACTTC,TRBJ2-7,TRBD1,TRBV28,NA
CASSFGRDYLSYNEQFF,TGTGCCAGCAGCTTCGGTCGGGACTACCTCTCCTACAATGAGCAGTTCTTC,TRBJ2-1,TRBD2,TRBV7-9,once
CASSPRGERATEAFF,TGTGCCAGCTCCCCCAGGGGGGAGAGGGCGACTGAAGCTTTCTTT,TRBJ1-1,TRBD1,TRBV18,NA
CASSLEVAGIYEQYF,TGTGCCAGCAGCTTGGAAGTGGCAGGGATCTACGAGCAGTACTTC,TRBJ2-7,NA,TRBV5-5,NA
CASRGGAGWVGNQPQHF,TGCGCCAGCCGCGGCGGAGCTGGTTGGGTTGGCAATCAGCCCCAGCATTTT,TRBJ1-5,NA,TRBV10-2,NA
CASSPLAGRGTDTQYF,TGTGCCAGCAGCCCGCTAGCGGGAAGGGGCACAGATACGCAGTATTTT,TRBJ2-3,TRBD2,TRBV7-9,NA
CASSKADTSGRLRNEQFF,TGTGCCAGCAGCAAAGCCGATACTAGCGGGAGGTTGAGGAATGAGCAGTTCTTC,TRBJ2-1,NA,TRBV21-1,once
CASSFRDRLTGSEAFF,TGCGCCAGCAGCTTCCGGGACAGGCTGACGGGATCTGAAGCTTTCTTT,TRBJ1-1,TRBD1,TRBV5-1,NA